Below, 32 T cell receptor beta chains from the same sample are listed, as sequenced in a study of tumor and adjacent non-tumor tissue in lung cancer. A modified ARM-PCR protocol with three rounds of nested PCR amplified TCRbeta. TCRdb processed the multiplex PCR reads anew with MiXCR; each CDR3 protein has one entry. The profile covers about 200,000 distinct CDR3 sequences, with 60% to 85% appearing a single time and around 27% taken by the ten largest. The template was RNA from unsorted bulk tissue. Sequences were obtained from lung tumor tissue. The source of these receptors is a man in his sixties with non-small cell lung cancer.

The V and J genes are TRBV20-1 and TRBJ2-7, with a tentative D call TRBD2 (6 bases). V gave up 7 bases and J gave up 9 bases, with 28 bases separating them. The length of the CDR3 is 15 residues. Germline V lookup: CDR1 DFQATT, CDR2 SNEGSKA (reference sequence). The DNA of the CDR3 is TGCAGTGTTTCCACCACTAGCCGGAGGCCCTCCGGGCAGTACTTC. It codes for CSVSTTSRRPSGQYF.

Notes on this clonotype: Germline and junction disagree at one end, which may indicate a read error. This rearrangement joins TRBV11-2 to TRBJ1-1; D gene unclear. In germline, CDR1 is SGHAT, CDR2 FQNNGV. The CDR3 contains 14 residues. The CDR3 region has the DNA TGTGCCACCAACTTAGTCGGGAGGAGCACTGAAGCTGTCTTT. It yields the protein CATNLVGRSTEAVF.

Concerning this clonotype: One end of the junction fails to match germline, which may point to a read error. This chain uses TRBV12-3 or TRBV12-4 with TRBJ2-5, with 8 bases fitting TRBD1. The CDR3 covers 13 residues. The CDR3 loop is CGSRLTGAETQYF. The CDR3 nucleotides are TGTGGCAGCAGATTGACAGGGGCAGAGACCCAGTACTTC.

On this clonotype itself: The junction and the germline gene differ at one end; a read error may be behind it. V and J are TRBV11-2 and TRBJ2-5, with D maybe TRBD2 (7 bases). This CDR3 has 16 amino acids. CDR1 SGHAT and CDR2 FQNNGV come from the germline V gene. This CDR3 reads CGSSFTMGGPKETQYF. The CDR3 DNA sequence: TGTGGCAGCAGCTTCACAATGGGGGGGCCAAAGGAGACCCAATACTTC.

V usage is TRBV29-1 and J usage is TRBJ1-2, with D tentatively TRBD1 (5 bases). The CDR3 is made up of 13 amino acids. CDR1 and CDR2 (germline): SQVTM, ANQGSEA. The CDR3 reads CNVDPGLNYGYTF. For the CDR3, the DNA is TGCAACGTGGACCCGGGACTAAACTATGGCTACACCTTC.

As concerns this clonotype: At one end, the junction sequence differs from germline, possibly due to a read error. The rearrangement links TRBV20-1 to TRBJ1-6, with D maybe TRBD1 (6 bases). The CDR3 sequence is 15 residues long. Germline V gives CDR1 DFQATT, CDR2 SNEGSKA (reference sequence). CDR3 in DNA: TGCAATGCTAGAGCCCCGCCAGGGGCGAATTCACCCCTCCACTTT. Encoded protein: CNARAPPGANSPLHF.

With regard to this clonotype: A much larger clone lies one base from this, so it may be a read error. The genes are TRBV4-3 and TRBJ1-2, with a tentative D call TRBD1 (6 bases). V gave up 0 bases and J gave up 5 bases, with 16 bases separating them. The CDR3 length is 16 residues. Germline CDR1 reads LGHNA; CDR2 reads YSLEER. The CDR3 nucleotides read TGCGCCAGCAGCCAAGATCACTCAGGGGACCCTTATGGCTACACCTTC. It codes for CASSQDHSGDPYGYTF.

In regard to this clonotype: A much larger clonotype is one base distant, so this may be a read error. The chain couples TRBV20-1 to TRBJ1-5; TRBD1 might be the D (5 bases). Germline lookup yields CDR1 DFQATT and CDR2 SNEGSKA (reference sequence). This CDR3 is 12 amino acids long. V was clipped by 7 bases and J by 7 bases, with 14 bases between them. This CDR3 is CSVRMGEQPQHF. DNA of the CDR3: TGCAGTGTTAGGATGGGGGAGCAGCCCCAGCATTTT.

To note about this clonotype: One end of the junction is discordant with germline, which a read error may explain. V gene TRBV20-1 combines with J gene TRBJ1-6; unclear D gene. The CDR3 has 15 amino acids. Germline V gives CDR1 DFQATT, CDR2 SNEGSKA (reference sequence). The DNA for the CDR3 is TGCAGTGTACCCGACACGAGCTCCTATAATTCAGCCCTCCACTTT. Amino acid sequence: CSVPDTSSYNSALHF.

In regard to this clonotype: This could be a read error, since a much larger clone is one nucleotide away. This sequence joins TRBV20-1 and TRBJ1-1, with a possible D match to TRBD1 (6 bases). Germline V lookup: CDR1 DFQATT, CDR2 SNEGSKA (reference sequence). The CDR3 runs 14 residues. The CDR3 sequence: CSARGGGMNTEAFF. DNA of the CDR3: TGCAGTGCCAGAGGGGGGGGTATGAACACTGAAGCTTTCTTT.

About this clonotype itself: Since a much larger clone is just one base distant, this may be a read error. The V and J genes are TRBV11-2 and TRBJ2-2; 12 nucleotides line up with TRBD2. Germline V gives CDR1 SGHAT, CDR2 FQNNGV. V was clipped by 4 bases and J by 9 bases; unmatched bases: 6. The CDR3 length is 15 residues. In DNA form, the CDR3 reads TGTGCCAGCAGCTCTAGCGGGGGGGCTATCAGGGAGCTGTTTTTT. It codes for CASSSSGGAIRELFF. The full variable domain, completed using reference TRBV11-2 and TRBJ2-2, is EAGVAQSPRYKIIEKRQSVAFWCNPISGHATLYWYQQILGQGPKLLIQFQNNGVVDDSQLPKDRFSAERLKGVDSTLKIQPAKLEDSAVYLCASSSSGGAIRELFFGEGSRLTVL.

A note on this clonotype: The conserved phenylalanine or tryptophan normally closing the CDR3 is absent here, so this likely arose from a read error. V gene TRBV11-3 combines with J gene TRBJ2-1; D remains ambiguous. The CDR3 totals 13 residues. Looked up from germline, CDR1 is SGHNT and CDR2 is YENEEA. The CDR3 DNA is TGTGACAGCACCCGGAGCTCCTACAATGAGCAGTTCCTC. Protein product: CDSTRSSYNEQFL.

This clonotype has more than one count but fewer than ten. This chain connects TRBV29-1 to TRBJ2-5, with TRBD2 matching 9 bases. The junction had 6 bases not matched to a gene; V was cut back by 8 bases and J by 2 bases. This CDR3 is built from 13 residues. CDR1 and CDR2 (germline): SQVTM, ANQGSEA. CDR3 coding DNA: TGCAGCTGGAAAGGACTAGCGCAAGAGACCCAGTACTTC. Amino acids: CSWKGLAQETQYF. The full variable domain, completed using reference TRBV29-1 and TRBJ2-5, is SAVISQKPSRDICQRGTSLTIQCQVDSQVTMMFWYRQQPGQSLTLIATANQGSEATYESGFVIDKFPISRPNLTFSTLTVSNMSPEDSSIYLCSWKGLAQETQYFGPGTRLLVL.

Concerning this clonotype: This may come from a read error, since a much larger clone is one base off. As DNA, the CDR3 is TGCAGTGCTAGAGTTTACGGGAGGAACCAAGAGACCCAGTACTTC. Protein product: CSARVYGRNQETQYF. V usage is TRBV20-1 and J usage is TRBJ2-5; TRBD2 matches at 7 bases. This CDR3 has 15 residues. Looked up from germline, CDR1 is DFQATT and CDR2 is SNEGSKA (reference sequence). The V segment lost 1 base and the J segment 0 bases; nucleotides outside the gene matches: 5.

A remark on this clonotype: One end of the junction varies from germline; a read error may be responsible. This chain connects TRBV11-2 to TRBJ2-1; 8 nucleotides match TRBD1. CDR1 SGHAT and CDR2 FQNNGV come from the germline V gene. The CDR3 totals 17 residues. CDR3 sequence (DNA): TGCGGCAGCAGCGATCAGGGGGCCCAAAGCTCCTACAATGAGCAGTTCTTC. It specifies CGSSDQGAQSSYNEQFF.

With respect to this clonotype: This clone may be a read error of a much larger clone one base away. The CDR3 DNA is TGTGCCAGCAGCCCAGGGGGCGCAGGCTCTGAAGCTTTCTTT. Protein: CASSPGGAGSEAFF. The chain carries TRBV5-4 and TRBJ1-1; TRBD1 agrees at 8 bases. The trim removed 4 bases at V and 6 bases at J, leaving 8 bases unmatched. The V gene's germline CDR1 is SGHNT and CDR2 YYREEE (reference sequence). The CDR3 loop spans 14 amino acids.

This chain joins TRBV4-1 and TRBJ2-1, with 8 bases matching TRBD1. The CDR3 spans 15 residues. Germline loops: CDR1 MGHRA, CDR2 YSYEKL. The CDR3 DNA follows: TGCAGCAGCAGCTATACGGACAGGGTCTACAATGAGCAGTTCTTC. Protein: CSSSYTDRVYNEQFF.

With respect to this clonotype: Sequence at one end of the junction differs from germline and may be a read error. J is TRBJ2-3 and V is TRBV5-4; D possibly corresponds to TRBD1 (5 bases). CDR3 size: 14 residues. Germline CDR1 SGHNT, CDR2 YYREEE (reference sequence). The CDR3 DNA reads TGTGCCAGCAGTACCTCAGGGTGGTCAGATACGCACTATTTT. It encodes CASSTSGWSDTHYF.

About this clonotype itself: A much larger clone differs by one base, so this may be a read error. This chain uses TRBV12-5 with TRBJ1-1; no definite D call. This CDR3 region has 14 residues. The germline V and J ends were trimmed by 2 bases and 1 base, with 8 bases remaining between them. Germline V gene lookup returns CDR1 LGHNT and CDR2 FRNRAP. The CDR3 spells CASGLISRNTEAFF. The CDR3 region has the DNA TGTGCTAGTGGTTTGATTAGCAGGAACACTGAAGCTTTCTTT.

The chain combines TRBV4-3 with TRBJ2-7; 11 bases line up with TRBD1. CDR1 LGHNA and CDR2 YSLEER come from the germline V gene. The V gene end was trimmed by 3 bases and the J gene end by 2 bases; junction bases not matched to a gene: 6. The CDR3 spans 16 residues. CDR3 sequence: CASSHMGQGGAYEQYF. CDR3 coding DNA: TGCGCCAGCAGCCATATGGGACAGGGGGGCGCCTACGAGCAGTACTTC.

Concerning this clonotype: Sequence at one end of the junction differs from germline and may be a read error. The chain has TRBV20-1 and TRBJ2-7; 7 positions match TRBD1. CDR1 and CDR2 (germline): DFQATT, SNEGSKA (reference sequence). This CDR3 contains 13 residues. CDR3 in amino acids: CSAPTGSSYDQYF. The CDR3 DNA follows: TGCAGTGCCCCGACAGGGAGCAGCTACGACCAGTACTTC.

A remark on this clonotype: One junction end does not reproduce the germline sequence, and a read error may be involved. V gene TRBV20-1 combines with J gene TRBJ2-7, with TRBD2 matching 13 bases. CDR1 is DFQATT, CDR2 SNEGSKA, per germline (reference sequence). This CDR3 region has 16 residues. CDR3 nucleotide sequence: TGCAGTGCTACCGGAGCAGGACTAGCGGGAGCCTACGAACAGTACTTC. Protein product: CSATGAGLAGAYEQYF.

This clonotype has at least ten counts. This chain joins TRBV12-3 or TRBV12-4 and TRBJ2-5; weak D call: TRBD1 (6 bases). CDR3 length: 14 residues. Trimming shortened V by 7 bases and J by 5 bases, and 17 bases separated the two germline ends. CDR3 sequence: CASKSTGYGETQYF. The DNA of the CDR3 is TGTGCCAGCAAGTCGACAGGCTATGGGGAGACCCAGTACTTC.

About this clonotype itself: This may be a read error, as it is one base from a much larger clone. J is TRBJ2-7 and V is TRBV6-6; the D is unclear. CDR1 is MNHNY, CDR2 SVGAGI, per germline (reference sequence). The length of the CDR3 is 15 residues. The CDR3 is CASRAQDRVSYGQYF. CDR3 coding DNA: TGTGCCAGCAGGGCCCAAGATCGTGTCTCCTACGGGCAGTACTTC.

The V call is TRBV12-3 or TRBV12-4, the J call TRBJ2-1; D unclear. CDR3 length: 15 amino acids. Trimming stripped 5 bases from V and 2 bases from J, with 13 bases between. This CDR3 reads CASSIDITAYNEQFF. The CDR3 nucleotides read TGTGCCAGCAGTATAGACATAACAGCCTACAATGAGCAGTTCTTC.

As concerns this clonotype: One junction end disagrees with the germline gene, perhaps due to a read error. The gene calls are TRBV20-1 and TRBJ1-2; D is undetermined. Germline V gene lookup returns CDR1 DFQATT and CDR2 SNEGSKA (reference sequence). The CDR3 spans 13 residues. The CDR3 coding sequence is TGCAGTGCTGCCCCATGGACTACTGATGGCTACAGCTTC. Its translation: CSAAPWTTDGYSF.

In the case of this clonotype: A read error is possible here, since a much larger clone lies one base away. The J gene is TRBJ2-7, the V gene TRBV11-3, with a weak D call TRBD2 (5 bases). Trimming pared 7 bases from V and 1 base from J, leaving 14 bases between. This CDR3 contains 14 residues. Germline V CDR1 and CDR2: SGHNT, YENEEA. DNA for the CDR3: TGTGCCAGCACCTGGGAGAGGTGGTCCTACGAGCAGTACTTC. Translating it yields CASTWERWSYEQYF.

CDR3 sequence reads: CASSLEGNRGGSDEQFF. Written as DNA, the CDR3 is TGCGCCAGCAGCTTGGAGGGCAATCGGGGGGGTAGTGATGAGCAGTTCTTC. This sequence joins TRBV5-1 and TRBJ2-1; 8 nucleotides match TRBD2. V trimming: 0 bases; J trimming: 8 bases; junction bases outside the gene matches: 13. The V gene's germline CDR1 is SGHRS and CDR2 YFSETQ. The CDR3 runs to 17 residues.

As regards this clonotype: One junction end disagrees with the germline gene, perhaps due to a read error. The gene calls are TRBV7-8 and TRBJ2-3, with 10 bases aligning to TRBD2. Germline loops: CDR1 SGHVS, CDR2 FQNEAQ. The CDR3 extends over 15 amino acids. The CDR3 region is CASSGPGLALDMQYF. Here the CDR3 DNA reads TGTGCCAGCAGCGGACCGGGACTAGCGCTTGATATGCAGTATTTT. Combining the CDR3 with reference TRBV7-8 and TRBJ2-3 gives the whole variable domain GAGVSQSPRYKVAKRGQDVALRCDPISGHVSLFWYQQALGQGPEFLTYFQNEAQLDKSGLPSDRFFAERPEGSVSTLKIQRTQQEDSAVYLCASSGPGLALDMQYFGPGTRLTVL.

This clonotype was counted once. The rearrangement joins TRBV20-1 to TRBJ2-2; 7 nucleotides agree with TRBD2. CDR1 is DFQATT, CDR2 SNEGSKA, per germline (reference sequence). The CDR3 spans 16 residues. V dropped 6 bases and J dropped 4; count of bases not matched to a gene: 14. The DNA of the CDR3 is TGCAGTGCAAGTCGACCCGGGGCTAGCGGCACCGGGGAGCTGTTTTTT. It codes for CSASRPGASGTGELFF.

On this clonotype: A junction end diverges from the germline sequence, so it may reflect a read error. The rearrangement links TRBV20-1 to TRBJ2-1; D might be TRBD2 (6 bases). There are 12 residues in the CDR3. Germline V gene sequence: CDR1 DFQATT, CDR2 SNEGSKA (reference sequence). The CDR3 protein is CGAGRDCNEQFF. DNA of the CDR3: TGCGGTGCTGGCCGGGACTGTAATGAGCAGTTCTTC.

The rearrangement joins TRBV7-8 to TRBJ1-5; D remains unclear. The J call may be wrong; the DNA end is better matched by TRBJ2-3. This CDR3 has 14 amino acids. Germline CDR1 SGHVS, CDR2 FQNEAQ. The DNA for the CDR3 is TGTGCCAGCAGCTCCAGCGAAAGCAATCAGCCCCAGTATTTT. This codes for CASSSSESNQPQYF.